The following is a T cell receptor (beta chain) sequence with its context. Its antigen is unknown. No conserved phenylalanine or tryptophan is present at the end of the CDR3, so a read error is the likely explanation. Germline V gene data show CDR1 as MDHEN and CDR2 as SYDVKM. The CDR3 totals 21 residues. V was shortened by 2 bases and J by 1 base, with 29 bases between the two germline ends. These data originate in a study of cytomegalovirus exposure and HLA in healthy donors. Regarding the study as a whole: In vitro confirmation showed three CMV-associated chains to be CMV antigen specific. Fewer N-insertions (relative to the approximately 700-donor mean) were reportedly seen in an Asian-associated ancestry cluster in a later analysis. It was taken for granted in presence/absence analyses that sequencing depth across donors was roughly uniform.

PCR involved 60 Vbeta and 13 Jbeta primers. Libraries were prepared by immunoSEQ multiplex PCR; TCRdb keeps only in-frame clonotypes and omits some of them. The sample includes tens of thousands of clones, about four fifths of them seen just once. The TCR was taken from a man in his fifties or sixties in good health and CMV-seropositive. Sequencing was done on a sample of PBMCs. The rearrangement links TRBV28 to TRBJ1-1, with D possibly TRBD1 on 6 matching bases. The CDR3 here is CASSLGCGTGLTTQSNTEAFL. CDR3 sequence (DNA): TGTGCCAGCAGTTTAGGGTGTGGTACAGGGTTGACGACTCAATCGAACACTGAAGCTTTCTTG.